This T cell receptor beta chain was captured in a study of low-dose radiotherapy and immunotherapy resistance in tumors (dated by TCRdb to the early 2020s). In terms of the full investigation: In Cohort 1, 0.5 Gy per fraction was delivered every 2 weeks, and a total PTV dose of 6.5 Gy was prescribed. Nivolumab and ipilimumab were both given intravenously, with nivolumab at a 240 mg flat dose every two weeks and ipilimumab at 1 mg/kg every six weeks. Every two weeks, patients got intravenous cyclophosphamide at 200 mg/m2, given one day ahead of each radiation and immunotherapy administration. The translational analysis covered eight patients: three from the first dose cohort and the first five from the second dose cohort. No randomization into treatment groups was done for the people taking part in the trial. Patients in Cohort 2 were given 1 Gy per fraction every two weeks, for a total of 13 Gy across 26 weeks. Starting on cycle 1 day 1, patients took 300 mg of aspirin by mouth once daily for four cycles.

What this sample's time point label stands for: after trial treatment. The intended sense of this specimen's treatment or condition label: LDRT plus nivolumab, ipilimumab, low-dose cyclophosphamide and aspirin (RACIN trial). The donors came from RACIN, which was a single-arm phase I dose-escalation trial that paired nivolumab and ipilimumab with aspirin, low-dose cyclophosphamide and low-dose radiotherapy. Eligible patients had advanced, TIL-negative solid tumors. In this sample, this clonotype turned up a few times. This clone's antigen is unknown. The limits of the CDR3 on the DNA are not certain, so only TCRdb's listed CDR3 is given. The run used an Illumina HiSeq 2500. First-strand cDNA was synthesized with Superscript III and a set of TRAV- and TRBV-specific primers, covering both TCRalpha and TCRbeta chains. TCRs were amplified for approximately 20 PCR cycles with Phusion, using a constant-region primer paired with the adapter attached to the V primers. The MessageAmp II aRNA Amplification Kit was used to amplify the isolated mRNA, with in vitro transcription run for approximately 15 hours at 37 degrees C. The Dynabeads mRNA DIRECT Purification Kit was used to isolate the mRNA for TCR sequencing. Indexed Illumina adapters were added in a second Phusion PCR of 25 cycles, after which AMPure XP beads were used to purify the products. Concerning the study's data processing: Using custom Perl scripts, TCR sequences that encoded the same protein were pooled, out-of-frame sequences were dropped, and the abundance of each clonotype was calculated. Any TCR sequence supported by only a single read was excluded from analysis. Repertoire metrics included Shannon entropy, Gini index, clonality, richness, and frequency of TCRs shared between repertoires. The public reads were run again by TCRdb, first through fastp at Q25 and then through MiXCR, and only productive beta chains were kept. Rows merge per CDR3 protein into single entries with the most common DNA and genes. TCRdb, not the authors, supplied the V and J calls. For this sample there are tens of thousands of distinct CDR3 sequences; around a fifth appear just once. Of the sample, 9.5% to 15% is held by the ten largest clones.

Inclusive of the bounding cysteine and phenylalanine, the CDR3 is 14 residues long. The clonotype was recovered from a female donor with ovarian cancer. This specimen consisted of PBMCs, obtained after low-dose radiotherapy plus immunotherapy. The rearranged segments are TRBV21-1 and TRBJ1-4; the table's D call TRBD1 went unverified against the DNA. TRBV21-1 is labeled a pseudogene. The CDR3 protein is CASEGQGLMKNCFF.